The 5 T cell receptor beta chains in this list originate from one sample, sequenced in a study of cytomegalovirus exposure and HLA in healthy donors (dated by TCRdb to about 2017). Libraries were built with the immunoSEQ multiplex PCR assay. For the multiplex PCR, a mixture combining 60 forward primers for TCR Vbeta segments and 13 reverse primers for TCR Jbeta segments was used. In its TCRdb copy, this immuneACCESS table keeps in-frame sequences only and misses some clones. Where compared with another copy, unresolved V genes explain less than half of these, and the others have no known cause. This sample comprises approximately 190,000 clones, more than 9.5% of them detected only once. 7.5% to 10% of the sample is in the top ten clones. The sequenced sample was PBMCs. Source of these receptors: a man aged 45-60 years in good health and CMV-seropositive.

The chain uses TRBV7-2 and TRBJ2-5; 11 nucleotides match TRBD2. Trimming removed 6 bases from V and 6 bases from J; junction bases left unmatched: 9. Germline V gives CDR1 SGHTA, CDR2 FQGNSA. This CDR3 has 15 amino acids. CDR3 amino acids: CASSSGTSGGKTQYF. CDR3 DNA: TGTGCCAGCAGTTCTGGGACTAGCGGAGGCAAGACCCAGTACTTC. Supplemented by reference TRBV7-2 and TRBJ2-5, the full variable domain reads GAGVSQSPSNKVTEKGKDVELRCDPISGHTALYWYRQSLGQGLEFLIYFQGNSAPDKSGLPSDRFSAERTGGSVSTLTIQRTQQEDSAVYLCASSSGTSGGKTQYFGPGTRLLVL.

J is TRBJ2-7 and V is TRBV19; D is unresolved. V was cut by 3 bases and J by 2 bases, with 14 bases left in between. Germline lookup yields CDR1 LNHDA and CDR2 SQIVND (reference sequence). CDR3 size: 15 residues. CDR3 bases: TGTGCCAGTAGTATTGCGGCGGCGAGGACCTACGAGCAGTACTTC. This encodes CASSIAAARTYEQYF. Full variable domain (remainder filled in from reference TRBV19 and TRBJ2-7): DGGITQSPKYLFRKEGQNVTLSCEQNLNHDAMYWYRQDPGQGLRLIYYSQIVNDFQKGDIAEGYSVSREKKESFPLTVTSAQKNPTAFYLCASSIAAARTYEQYFGPGTRLTVT.

The rearrangement links TRBV19 to TRBJ2-5; 12 bases align to TRBD2. V lost 3 bases, J lost 4 bases, and 3 bases stayed unmatched. CDR1 is LNHDA and CDR2 is SQIVND in the germline V gene (reference sequence). This CDR3 is built from 15 residues. CDR3 sequence reads: CASSITSGGIETQYF. The DNA of the CDR3 is TGTGCCAGTAGTATCACTAGCGGGGGGATAGAGACCCAGTACTTC.

This clone was counted a few times. The V and J genes are TRBV9 and TRBJ2-7, with TRBD2 identical over 9 bases. Germline values: CDR1 SGDLS, CDR2 YYNGEE. The ends lost 0 bases at V and 3 bases at J; junction bases unmatched: 4. The CDR3 sequence is 15 residues long. The CDR3 DNA reads TGTGCCAGCAGCGTAGTGCGGGGGGGTAACTACGAGCAGTACTTC. This translates into CASSVVRGGNYEQYF.

The chain links TRBV6-5 to TRBJ1-3; 9 bases line up with TRBD1. There are 13 residues in the CDR3. The germline V gene encodes CDR1 MNHEY and CDR2 SVGAGI. V shed 6 bases, J shed 10 bases, and the junction held 7 bases outside the gene matches. The CDR3 sequence: CASSRDRVSTIYF. Here the CDR3 DNA reads TGTGCCAGCAGCCGGGACAGGGTTTCGACCATATATTTT.